This T cell receptor (beta chain) comes out of a study of blood T cell repertoires in COVID-19. For the study at large: Researchers got acute and convalescent COVID-19 samples from the United States, Italy and Spain. Sample material is recorded as cDNA or gDNA derived from T cells, B-cell-depleted T cells, or PBMCs.

Per the original data handling: For nucleated cells, counts were estimated from reference gene primer amplification. Generated by immunoSEQ multiplex PCR, the TCRdb table keeps only in-frame clones and is missing some. The DNA gave D and trimming, while V, J and clone size come from that table. The sample has about 81,000 clones; roughly nine tenths are singletons. The CDR3 covers 16 residues. CDR1 WNHNN and CDR2 SYGVQD come from the germline V gene (reference sequence). Trimming took 0 bases from V and 2 from J; bases not matched to a gene: 7. The source of this sequence is a woman aged 50 to 60 in a cohort sampled during active COVID-19. The gene calls are TRBV10-1 and TRBJ2-7; 7 bases line up with TRBD2. The specimen sequenced was peripheral blood. The CDR3 sequence: CASSESGGYGTYEQYF. The DNA for the CDR3 is TGCGCCAGCAGTGAGTCGGGGGGGTACGGGACCTACGAGCAGTACTTC.